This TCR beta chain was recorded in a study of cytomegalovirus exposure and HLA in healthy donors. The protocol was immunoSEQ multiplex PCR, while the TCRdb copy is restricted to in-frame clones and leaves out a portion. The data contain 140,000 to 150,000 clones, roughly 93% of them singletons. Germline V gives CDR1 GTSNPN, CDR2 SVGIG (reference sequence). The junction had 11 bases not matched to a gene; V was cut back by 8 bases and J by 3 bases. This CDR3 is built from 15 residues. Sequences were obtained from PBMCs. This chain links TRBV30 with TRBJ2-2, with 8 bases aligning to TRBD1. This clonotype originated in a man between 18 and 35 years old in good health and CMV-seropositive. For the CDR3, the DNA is TGTGCCGGAAACAGGGGGTATGGGGACACCGGGGAGCTGTTTTTT. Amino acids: CAGNRGYGDTGELFF.